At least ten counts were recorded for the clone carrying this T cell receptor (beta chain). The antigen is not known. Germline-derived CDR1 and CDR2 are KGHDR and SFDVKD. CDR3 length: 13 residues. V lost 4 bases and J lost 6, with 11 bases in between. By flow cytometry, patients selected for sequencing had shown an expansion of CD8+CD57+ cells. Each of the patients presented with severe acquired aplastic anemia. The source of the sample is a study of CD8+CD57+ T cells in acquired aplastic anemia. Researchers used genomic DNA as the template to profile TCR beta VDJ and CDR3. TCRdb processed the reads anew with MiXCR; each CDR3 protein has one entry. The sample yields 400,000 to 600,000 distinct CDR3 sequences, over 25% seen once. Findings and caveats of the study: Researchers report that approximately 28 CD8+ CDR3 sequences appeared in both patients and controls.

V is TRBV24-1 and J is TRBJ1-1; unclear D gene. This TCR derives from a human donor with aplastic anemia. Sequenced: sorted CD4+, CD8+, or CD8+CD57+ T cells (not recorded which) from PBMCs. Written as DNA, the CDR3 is TGTGCCACCAGTGAATCATACACGCCTGAAGCTTTCTTT. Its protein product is CATSESYTPEAFF.